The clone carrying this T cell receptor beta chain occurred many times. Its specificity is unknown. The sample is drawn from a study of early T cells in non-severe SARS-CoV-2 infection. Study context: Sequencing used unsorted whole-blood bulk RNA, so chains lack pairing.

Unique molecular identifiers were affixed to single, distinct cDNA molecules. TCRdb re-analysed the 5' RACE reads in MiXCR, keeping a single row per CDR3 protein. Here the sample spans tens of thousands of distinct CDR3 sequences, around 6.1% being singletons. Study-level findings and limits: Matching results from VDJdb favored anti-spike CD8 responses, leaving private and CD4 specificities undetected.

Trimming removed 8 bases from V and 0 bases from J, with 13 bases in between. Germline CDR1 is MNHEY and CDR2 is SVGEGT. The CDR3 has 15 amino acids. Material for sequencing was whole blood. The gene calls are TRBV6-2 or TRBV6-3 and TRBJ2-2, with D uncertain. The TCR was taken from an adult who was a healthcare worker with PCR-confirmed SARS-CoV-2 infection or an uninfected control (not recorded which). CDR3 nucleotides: TGTGCCAGCGCCCCCGGGCACGCGAACACCGGGGAGCTGTTTTTT. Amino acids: CASAPGHANTGELFF.